This TCR beta chain comes out of a study of beta chain features in type 1 diabetes. Findings of the study overall: TCRB CDR3 length was moderately but significantly reduced in all four CD4+ subsets of Type 1 diabetes patients.

All of the isolated RNA was reverse transcribed, so expressed TCRB transcripts were sequenced. Generated by immunoSEQ multiplex PCR, the TCRdb table keeps only in-frame clones and is missing some. The data hold 900,000 or so clones, with roughly 16% observed a single time. Trimming shortened V by 4 bases and J by 7 bases, and 18 bases separated the two germline ends. Germline V gene lookup returns CDR1 SGHNT and CDR2 YYREEE (reference sequence). The CDR3 is 15 residues long. Comments on this clone: The antigen is undetermined.

One heparinised blood draw averaging about 120 mL was given by each donor. CD4+ naive, central memory, regulatory and stem cell-like memory subsets were isolated by sorting on CD45RO/CCR7/CD25/CD127/CD95/CD27. Each sorted fraction was over 95% pure. Sequenced material: naive CD4+ T cells from blood. The chain couples TRBV5-4 to TRBJ2-1; D perhaps matches TRBD2 (6 bases). The clonotype was recovered from a young woman in good health. The CDR3 nucleotides are TGTGCCAGCAGCACTGGGGCGGGACCCTTTAATGAGCAGTTCTTC. Translation: CASSTGAGPFNEQFF.